A selection of T cell receptor beta chains follows, all from one sample in a study of early T cells in non-severe SARS-CoV-2 infection. TCRdb analysed the 5' RACE reads with MiXCR anew, one entry per CDR3 protein. The data show about 90,000 distinct CDR3 sequences, 12% seen once. The sequences come from whole blood, collected at baseline. The receptors here all came from an adult who was a healthcare worker with PCR-confirmed SARS-CoV-2 infection or an uninfected control (not recorded which). The CDR3 runs from the conserved cysteine through the conserved F or W. The D gene is left open where the match is weak. Some rows mark clone size as missing; the rest say once, few, many or name a class of expanded clone.

size,D,V,J,CDR3,DNA
few,TRBD2,TRBV12-3/TRBV12-4,TRBJ2-1,CASSLALSGRPLNEQFF,TGTGCCAGCAGTTTAGCGCTAAGCGGGAGGCCTCTCAATGAGCAGTTCTTC
few,TRBD2,TRBV11-2,TRBJ2-1,CASSSQGLHNEQFF,TGTGCCAGCAGCTCCCAGGGACTACATAATGAGCAGTTCTTC
few,.,TRBV24-1,TRBJ2-5,CATRAHSGEETQYF,TGTGCCACCAGGGCACATAGCGGAGAGGAGACCCAGTACTTC
few,TRBD1,TRBV29-1,TRBJ2-1,CSVEELGTGNLDEQFF,TGCAGCGTTGAAGAGCTGGGGACAGGGAATTTGGATGAGCAGTTCTTC
.,.,TRBV7-9,TRBJ2-2,CASSFRGTGELFF,TGTGCCAGCAGCTTCCGAGGGACCGGGGAGCTGTTTTTT
.,.,TRBV19,TRBJ2-7,CASSKSYHYEQYF,TGTGCCAGTAGTAAATCATACCATTACGAGCAGTACTTC
many,.,TRBV6-6,TRBJ1-1,CASSSPGTEAFF,TGTGCCAGCAGTTCTCCCGGGACAGAAGCTTTCTTT
.,TRBD2,TRBV19,TRBJ2-7,CASSIARGIHYEQYF,TGTGCCAGTAGTATAGCGCGGGGGATTCACTACGAGCAGTACTTC
many,TRBD1,TRBV29-1,TRBJ2-7,CSVTGTGVYEQYF,TGCAGCGTGACGGGGACAGGTGTTTACGAGCAGTACTTC
.,.,TRBV11-3,TRBJ1-2,CASSKLWKDGYTF,TGTGCCAGCAGCAAGCTGTGGAAAGATGGCTACACCTTC
many,TRBD2,TRBV7-9,TRBJ2-5,CASSFRRGGSETQYF,TGTGCCAGCAGCTTCCGGCGGGGGGGCAGTGAGACCCAGTACTTC
many,TRBD1,TRBV6-5,TRBJ1-2,CASSPGTGSARSYGYTF,TGTGCCAGCAGTCCCGGGACAGGGTCCGCCAGGAGCTATGGCTACACCTTC
once,.,TRBV12-3/TRBV12-4,TRBJ1-4,CASSSPTGPNEKLFF,TGTGCCAGCAGCTCACCTACAGGGCCGAATGAAAAACTGTTTTTT
few,.,TRBV19,TRBJ2-5,CASSIDPNRAETQYF,TGTGCCAGTAGTATCGACCCCAACAGGGCAGAGACCCAGTACTTC
few,TRBD2,TRBV7-8,TRBJ2-7,CASSGRAGGSSYEQYF,TGTGCCAGCAGCGGACGAGCGGGAGGGAGCTCCTACGAGCAGTACTTC
many,.,TRBV7-3,TRBJ1-5,CASSLDSNQPQHF,TGTGCCAGCAGCTTAGATAGCAATCAGCCCCAGCATTTT
.,.,TRBV19,TRBJ2-3,CASSGAGDTQYF,TGTGCCAGTAGTGGGGCCGGGGATACGCAGTATTTT
.,TRBD2,TRBV11-2,TRBJ2-3,CASSLVSRGRATDTQYF,TGTGCCAGCAGCTTAGTATCTCGCGGGAGGGCGACAGATACGCAGTATTTT
few,TRBD2,TRBV9,TRBJ2-5,CASSEGTSGGTQETQYF,TGTGCCAGCAGTGAGGGGACTAGCGGGGGGACCCAAGAGACCCAGTACTTC
many,.,TRBV20-1,TRBJ2-7,CSARLGPHEQYF,TGCAGTGCTAGACTGGGCCCACACGAGCAGTACTTC
.,.,TRBV5-1,TRBJ2-1,CASSQDRTEQFF,TGCGCCAGCAGCCAGGACAGAACTGAGCAGTTCTTC
many,.,TRBV20-1,TRBJ1-2,CSARAQGLYGYTF,TGCAGTGCTAGGGCACAGGGTCTCTATGGCTACACCTTC
.,.,TRBV10-3,TRBJ1-1,CAIRGGDTEAFF,TGTGCCATCAGGGGAGGGGACACTGAAGCTTTCTTT
few,.,TRBV9,TRBJ1-1,CASSQSIGTTEAFF,TGTGCCAGCAGCCAATCGATCGGGACAACCGAAGCTTTCTTT
.,TRBD2,TRBV12-3/TRBV12-4,TRBJ2-1,CASRRRRQREGSYNEQFF,TGTGCCAGCAGGCGGCGGCGTCAGCGGGAGGGCTCCTACAATGAGCAGTTCTTC
.,.,TRBV21-1,TRBJ2-3,CASSKGDPSGLSTDTQYF,TGTGCCAGCAGCAAAGGAGACCCTAGCGGGTTAAGCACAGATACGCAGTATTTT
few,TRBD2,TRBV14,TRBJ2-3,CASSHPSGSSTDTQYF,TGTGCCAGCAGCCATCCTAGCGGGTCGTCAACAGATACGCAGTATTTT
.,TRBD2,TRBV20-1,TRBJ2-3,CSAWTSWTQYF,TGCAGTGCTTGGACTAGTTGGACGCAGTATTTT
few,.,TRBV27,TRBJ2-7,CASSIEPGRNLYF,TGTGCCAGCAGTATCGAGCCGGGGCGAAATTTGTACTTC
.,.,TRBV6-1,TRBJ1-2,CASSTPVGYGYTF,TGTGCCAGCTCTACGCCAGTGGGCTATGGCTACACCTTC
few,.,TRBV6-2/TRBV6-3,TRBJ1-2,CASSYRGGYGYTF,TGTGCCAGCAGTTACCGGGGCGGCTATGGCTACACCTTC
many,.,TRBV6-2/TRBV6-3,TRBJ1-2,CASSYVGNLNYGYTF,TGTGCCAGCAGTTACGTCGGGAATTTAAACTATGGCTACACCTTC
.,TRBD1,TRBV28,TRBJ2-5,CASSPRTGPARTQYF,TGTGCCAGCAGTCCAAGGACAGGGCCGGCGAGGACCCAGTACTTC
.,.,TRBV20-1,TRBJ2-1,CSARDSGLALPHEQFF,TGCAGTGCTAGAGATTCAGGGCTAGCCCTACCACATGAGCAGTTCTTC
many,.,TRBV3-1,TRBJ2-3,CASSQKVRGGSSDTQYF,TGTGCCAGCAGCCAAAAAGTGAGAGGAGGGAGCTCAGATACGCAGTATTTT
.,.,TRBV27,TRBJ2-3,CASSLRQGFTDTQYF,TGTGCCAGCAGTTTACGGCAGGGTTTCACAGATACGCAGTATTTT
many,.,TRBV10-3,TRBJ2-2,CAISESSQAGELFF,TGTGCCATCAGTGAGTCGTCACAGGCCGGGGAGCTGTTTTTT
.,.,TRBV4-2,TRBJ1-5,CASSQEQANQPQHF,TGTGCCAGCAGCCAAGAACAGGCAAATCAGCCCCAGCATTTT
many,.,TRBV27,TRBJ2-7,CASSLSGGTAYEQYF,TGTGCCAGCAGTTTGAGTGGAGGAACGGCCTACGAGCAGTACTTC
many,TRBD1,TRBV12-3/TRBV12-4,TRBJ1-1,CASSPDRGHVNTEAFF,TGTGCCAGCAGCCCAGACAGGGGGCATGTGAACACTGAAGCTTTCTTT
.,.,TRBV20-1,TRBJ2-2,CSANKDSNTGELFF,TGCAGTGCAAACAAGGACAGTAACACCGGGGAGCTGTTTTTT
.,.,TRBV5-1,TRBJ1-1,CASREGNLNTEAFF,TGCGCCAGCAGGGAGGGCAACTTGAACACTGAAGCTTTCTTT
.,TRBD1,TRBV28,TRBJ1-1,CASSSVALGTGAFF,TGTGCCAGCAGCTCAGTGGCCCTCGGGACAGGGGCTTTCTTT
.,TRBD2,TRBV4-2,TRBJ2-5,CASSQASISGFTQYF,TGTGCCAGCAGCCAAGCGTCAATTAGCGGGTTCACCCAGTACTTC
.,.,TRBV7-6,TRBJ2-5,CASSPSDRPETQYF,TGTGCCAGCAGCCCTTCAGACAGGCCAGAGACCCAGTACTTC
few,.,TRBV19,TRBJ1-5,CASSILDRTISNQPQHF,TGTGCCAGTAGTATACTGGACAGAACCATTAGCAATCAGCCCCAGCATTTT
.,.,TRBV5-1,TRBJ2-2,CASSSGHSNTGELFF,TGCGCCAGCAGCTCGGGACACTCGAACACCGGGGAGCTGTTTTTT
.,.,TRBV7-9,TRBJ2-1,CASSPPLLGVQRSYNEQFF,TGTGCCAGCAGCCCACCCCTTTTGGGAGTCCAACGCTCCTACAATGAGCAGTTCTTC
many,TRBD2,TRBV6-1,TRBJ2-3,CASSEGLAGDTQYF,TGTGCCAGCAGTGAGGGACTAGCGGGAGATACGCAGTATTTT
few,TRBD1,TRBV5-1,TRBJ1-2,CASSLGQGLGGYTF,TGCGCCAGCAGCTTGGGACAGGGACTAGGAGGCTACACCTTC
few,TRBD1,TRBV29-1,TRBJ1-2,CSVLTGTGGHTF,TGCAGCGTTCTTACCGGGACAGGGGGCCACACCTTC
few,.,TRBV5-1,TRBJ2-7,CASTPRGSYEQYF,TGCGCCAGCACCCCCCGGGGTAGCTACGAGCAGTACTTC
.,TRBD2,TRBV24-1,TRBJ2-2,CATSVGGITGELFF,TGTGCCACCAGTGTGGGGGGGATCACCGGGGAGCTGTTTTTT
many,.,TRBV30,TRBJ1-5,CAWSPGQSNQPQHF,TGTGCCTGGAGTCCAGGACAGAGCAATCAGCCCCAGCATTTT
.,.,TRBV6-2/TRBV6-3,TRBJ2-5,CASSYDFAFQETQYF,TGTGCCAGCAGTTATGACTTCGCGTTCCAAGAGACCCAGTACTTC
.,.,TRBV10-2,TRBJ1-5,CASSELGGYGQPQHF,TGCGCCAGCAGTGAGCTCGGAGGGTATGGTCAGCCCCAGCATTTT
few,.,TRBV5-1,TRBJ2-7,CASSLVVGPHEQYF,TGCGCCAGCAGCTTGGTTGTGGGGCCCCACGAGCAGTACTTC
few,.,TRBV7-8,TRBJ1-1,CASKQKGHLEAFF,TGTGCCAGCAAACAGAAGGGGCACCTAGAAGCTTTCTTT
.,.,TRBV12-3/TRBV12-4,TRBJ2-5,CASSRGPRETQYF,TGTGCCAGCAGTCGGGGACCGCGGGAGACCCAGTACTTC